One sample yielded the 17 T cell receptor beta chains listed below, sequenced in a study of control samples from healthy donors and cancer patients. TCRdb's table, derived via immunoSEQ multiplex PCR, lists solely in-frame clones and lacks some. The sample records some 160,000 clones, 90% to 95% being singletons. The sequenced material came from blood. These receptors originate from a young woman in good health.

This clone was seen just once. The V and J genes are TRBV28 and TRBJ2-1, with 9 bases that match TRBD1. The CDR3 has 15 residues. Germline assignment: CDR1 MDHEN and CDR2 SYDVKM. J gave up 9 bases and V 4 bases, and 10 bases lay outside the gene matches. The CDR3 coding sequence is TGTGCCAGCAGTTCGCCCGGGACAGGGACTTTTGAGCAGTTCTTC. Translating gives CASSSPGTGTFEQFF.

J is TRBJ2-2 and V is TRBV7-3, with 9 bases lining up with TRBD2. Germline-derived CDR1 and CDR2 are SGHTA and FQGTGA. J gave up 4 bases and V 11 bases, and 8 bases lay outside the gene matches. The CDR3 totals 14 residues. In DNA, the CDR3 is TGTGCCTCCCGGGGTAGCGGGAGCACCGGGGAGCTGTTTTTT. This codes for CASRGSGSTGELFF.

The V gene is TRBV7-2, the J gene TRBJ1-2, with 9 positions matching TRBD1. The CDR3 has 15 amino acids. V was pared by 5 bases and J by 8 bases, with 12 bases of the junction left unmatched. The germline V gene encodes CDR1 SGHTA and CDR2 FQGNSA. The CDR3 sequence is CASSPLPGQGEGYTF. DNA for the CDR3: TGTGCCAGCAGCCCACTGCCGGGACAGGGTGAGGGCTACACCTTC.

The J gene is TRBJ2-7, the V gene TRBV6-5; 8 bases match TRBD1. Trimming took 6 bases from V and 4 from J; bases not matched to a gene: 5. Germline lookup yields CDR1 MNHEY and CDR2 SVGAGI. The CDR3 sequence is 13 residues long. The DNA for the CDR3 is TGTGCCAGCAGACTCCAGGGGGCGTACGAGCAGTACTTC. Translated: CASRLQGAYEQYF.

This clone appeared a single time. The CDR3 sequence: CASSFRFGTRYEQYF. CDR3 DNA sequence: TGTGCCAGCAGCTTTCGGTTCGGGACTCGCTACGAGCAGTACTTC. V gene TRBV7-9 combines with J gene TRBJ2-7, with TRBD2 as a possible D gene (6 bases). This CDR3 is built from 15 residues. From germline, CDR1 is SEHNR and CDR2 FQNEAQ (reference sequence). Deletions cut 3 bases from V and 3 bases from J, with 15 bases between.

V is TRBV9 and J is TRBJ2-5, with D unresolved. Germline CDR1 is SGDLS and CDR2 is YYNGEE. CDR3 size: 14 residues. Trimming took off 2 bases at V and 5 bases at J, with 13 bases between the two ends. The CDR3 region has the DNA TGTGCCAGCAGCGTCCAGACGGCTGGGGAGACCCAGTACTTC. Amino acids: CASSVQTAGETQYF.

J is TRBJ2-1 and V is TRBV20-1, with TRBD2 identical over 7 bases. The CDR3 length is 15 residues. In germline, CDR1 is DFQATT, CDR2 SNEGSKA (reference sequence). V gave up 3 bases and J gave up 4 bases; unmatched junction bases: 9. CDR3 in DNA: TGCAGTGCTAGTACCACTAGCGCACAATACAATGAGCAGTTCTTC. Translated: CSASTTSAQYNEQFF.

V is TRBV27 and J is TRBJ2-5; D possibly corresponds to TRBD1 (5 bases). The ends were cut back, 4 bases at V and 4 bases at J, with 16 bases in the middle. Germline CDR1 is MNHEY and CDR2 is SMNVEV (reference sequence). The CDR3 covers 15 residues. Written as DNA, the CDR3 is TGTGCCAGCAGTTCATCACAGGATAACACAGAGACCCAGTACTTC. This translates into CASSSSQDNTETQYF.

The CDR3 loop is CASLAGTGGKETQYF. The CDR3 DNA reads TGCGCCAGCCTTGCCGGGACAGGGGGTAAGGAGACCCAGTACTTC. The chain carries TRBV5-1 and TRBJ2-5; TRBD1 aligns across 11 bases. The trim removed 7 bases at V and 5 bases at J, leaving 10 bases unmatched. The CDR3 extends over 15 amino acids. Germline values: CDR1 SGHRS, CDR2 YFSETQ.

In its sample, this clone was seen many times. The genes are TRBV6-4 and TRBJ2-3, with TRBD1 matching over 10 bases. V lost 2 bases, J lost 1 base, and 0 bases stayed unmatched. Germline CDR1 MRHNA, CDR2 SNTAGT. The CDR3 has 15 residues. CDR3 DNA: TGTGCCAGCAGTGACGGGACAGGGGGCACAGATACGCAGTATTTT. It is translated as CASSDGTGGTDTQYF.

This chain uses TRBV6-2 or TRBV6-3 with TRBJ2-1; D not certain. With 2 bases removed from V and 1 base from J, the gap between germline ends came to 6 bases. This CDR3 is 14 amino acids long. Germline V gene lookup returns CDR1 MNHEY and CDR2 SVGEGT. For the CDR3, the DNA is TGTGCCAGCAGTTACGACGCGTCCTACAATGAGCAGTTCTTC. It is translated as CASSYDASYNEQFF.

The chain is built from TRBV7-2 and TRBJ2-2; 7 bases fit TRBD2. The CDR3 loop spans 16 amino acids. The V segment lost 0 bases and the J segment 4 bases; nucleotides outside the gene matches: 5. The germline gives CDR1 SGHTA, CDR2 FQGNSA. CDR3 residues: CASSLAFGGGTGELFF. The CDR3 DNA reads as TGTGCCAGCAGCTTAGCGTTCGGCGGGGGCACCGGGGAGCTGTTTTTT.

V gene TRBV19 combines with J gene TRBJ2-3; no clear D gene. V was clipped by 4 bases and J by 1 base, with 9 bases between them. The CDR3 runs 14 residues. Germline CDR1 LNHDA, CDR2 SQIVND (reference sequence). CDR3 residues: CASSTDWGTDTQYF. The CDR3 bases are TGTGCCAGTAGTACAGACTGGGGCACAGATACGCAGTATTTT.

The CDR3 DNA is TGTGCCAGCAGTTCCAGGGTGTCCTACAATGAGCAGTTCTTC. Its protein is CASSSRVSYNEQFF. The rearrangement links TRBV2 to TRBJ2-1, with a possible D match to TRBD1 (5 bases). The CDR3 runs to 14 residues. Per the germline V gene, CDR1 is SNHLY and CDR2 is FYNNEI. V was cut by 5 bases and J by 1 base, with 9 bases left in between.

V usage is TRBV20-1 and J usage is TRBJ1-1, with TRBD1 matching 7 bases. V shed 7 bases, J shed 1 base, and the junction held 0 bases outside the gene matches. This CDR3 has 11 residues. Germline lookup yields CDR1 DFQATT and CDR2 SNEGSKA (reference sequence). The CDR3 nucleotides read TGCAGTGGACAGGGGAACACTGAAGCTTTCTTT. Protein product: CSGQGNTEAFF.

The V and J genes are TRBV5-1 and TRBJ2-5; TRBD1 matches at 7 bases. The ends lost 4 bases at V and 4 bases at J; junction bases unmatched: 10. The germline V gene encodes CDR1 SGHRS and CDR2 YFSETQ. The CDR3 is made up of 15 amino acids. In DNA, the CDR3 is TGCGCCAGCAGCCTACACTATGACAGGGCAGAGACCCAGTACTTC. It yields the protein CASSLHYDRAETQYF.

The chain is built from TRBV5-4 and TRBJ2-5; 8 bases agree with TRBD2. The germline gives CDR1 SGHNT, CDR2 YYREEE (reference sequence). This CDR3 region has 13 residues. Written as DNA, the CDR3 is TGTGCTCCGGGGGGGAGGGATCAAGAGACCCAGTACTTC. It specifies CAPGGRDQETQYF.